The rows below give T cell receptor beta chains drawn from one sample of a study of CD8+CD57+ T cells in acquired aplastic anemia. MiXCR was run by TCRdb on the reads, yielding one entry per CDR3 protein. The data contain 210,000 or so distinct CDR3 sequences, roughly 53% of them singletons. The sample was sorted CD4+, CD8+, or CD8+CD57+ T cells (not recorded which) from PBMCs. The receptors originated from a human donor with aplastic anemia. CDR3s leave out the opening cysteine and the closing phenylalanine or tryptophan.

CDR3aa	j_gene	v_gene
ASSVVTNTEAF	TRBJ1-1	TRBV7-4
ASSQTVTYEQY	TRBJ2-7	TRBV18
ASGLVGELF	TRBJ2-2	TRBV12-5
SASKQVDTQY	TRBJ2-3	TRBV20-1
ASQRTQETQY	TRBJ2-5	TRBV12-5
ASSTGNTEAF	TRBJ1-1	TRBV10-2
ASSEWGAMNTEAF	TRBJ1-1	TRBV6-1
ASSLDLNTGEQF	TRBJ2-2	TRBV5-6
ASSLGLADPYEQY	TRBJ2-7	TRBV5-1
AISPSGTKGSYEQY	TRBJ2-7	TRBV10-3
ASSENNGMGTDTQY	TRBJ2-3	TRBV2
ASSRQGLNEKLF	TRBJ1-4	TRBV4-1
ATSTRGTGVGSPLH	TRBJ1-6	TRBV15
AISGASVQETQY	TRBJ2-5	TRBV10-3